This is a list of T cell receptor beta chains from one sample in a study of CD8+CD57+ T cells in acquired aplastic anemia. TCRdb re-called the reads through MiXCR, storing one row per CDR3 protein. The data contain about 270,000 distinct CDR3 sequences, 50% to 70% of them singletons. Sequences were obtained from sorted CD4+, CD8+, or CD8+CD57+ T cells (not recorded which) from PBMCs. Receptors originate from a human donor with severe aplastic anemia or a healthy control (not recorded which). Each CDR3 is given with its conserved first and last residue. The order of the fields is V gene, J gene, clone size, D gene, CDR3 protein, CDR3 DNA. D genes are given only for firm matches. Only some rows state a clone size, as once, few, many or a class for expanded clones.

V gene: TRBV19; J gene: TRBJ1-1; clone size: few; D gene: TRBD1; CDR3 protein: CASSIRGSETEAFF; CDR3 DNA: TGTGCCAGTAGTATCAGGGGGAGCGAAACTGAAGCTTTCTTT
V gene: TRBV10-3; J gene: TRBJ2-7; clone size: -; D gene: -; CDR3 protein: CAIRSQYEQYF; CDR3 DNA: TGTGCCATCAGGAGCCAGTACGAGCAGTACTTC
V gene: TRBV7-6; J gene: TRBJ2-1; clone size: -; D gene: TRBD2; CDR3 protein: CASSYSNLAASYNEQFF; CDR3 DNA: TGTGCCAGCAGTTACTCGAATCTAGCGGCCTCCTACAATGAGCAGTTCTTC
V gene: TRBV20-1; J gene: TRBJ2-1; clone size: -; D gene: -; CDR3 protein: CSARDGDPHNEQFF; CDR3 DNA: TGCAGTGCTAGAGATGGGGACCCCCACAATGAGCAGTTCTTC
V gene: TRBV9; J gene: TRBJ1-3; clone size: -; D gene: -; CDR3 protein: CASSDRQIRSGNTIYF; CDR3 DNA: TGTGCCAGCAGCGATAGACAGATTCGCTCTGGAAACACCATATATTTT
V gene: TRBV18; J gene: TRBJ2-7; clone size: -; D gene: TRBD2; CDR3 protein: CASSPFLAGDSYEQCF; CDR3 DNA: TGTGCCAGCTCACCTTTCCTAGCGGGAGACTCCTACGAGCAGTGCTTC
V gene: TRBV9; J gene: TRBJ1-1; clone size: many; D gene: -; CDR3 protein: CASQRAGNTEAFF; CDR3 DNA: TGTGCCAGCCAAAGGGCGGGGAACACTGAAGCTTTCTTT
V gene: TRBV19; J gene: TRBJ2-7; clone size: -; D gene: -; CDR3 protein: CASSISGTLTYEQYF; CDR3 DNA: TGTGCCAGTAGTATCTCCGGGACACTGACCTACGAGCAGTACTTC
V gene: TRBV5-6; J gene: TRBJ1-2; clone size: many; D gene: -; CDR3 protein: CASSLVWQGHYGYTF; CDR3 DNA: TGTGCCAGCAGCTTGGTGTGGCAGGGGCACTATGGCTACACCTTC
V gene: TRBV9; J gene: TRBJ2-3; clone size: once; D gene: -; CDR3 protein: CASSVATGDTQYF; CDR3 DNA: TGTGCCAGCAGCGTAGCTACAGGGGATACGCAGTATTTT